The text below deals with one TCR beta chain. The source of the sample is a study of blood T cell repertoires in COVID-19. The germline V gene encodes CDR1 SGHRS and CDR2 YFSETQ. The CDR3 is 15 residues long. V was clipped by 4 bases and J by 6 bases; unmatched bases: 12. TCRdb's copy holds only in-frame clones and misses some; the assay was immunoSEQ multiplex PCR. Altogether hundreds of thousands of clones are present, roughly 90% being singletons, with the ten largest covering roughly 1.4%. Sequencing input: PBMCs or T cells enriched from blood (not recorded which). The J gene is TRBJ2-7, the V gene TRBV5-1; 8 bases agree with TRBD2. This TCR derives from a woman aged 18-29 years who had been exposed to COVID-19. The CDR3 reads CASSAGGGGPSEQYF. CDR3 coding DNA: TGCGCCAGCAGCGCGGGGGGCGGGGGGCCCTCCGAGCAGTACTTC.